This TCR beta chain is from a study of blood T cell repertoires in COVID-19. Germline lookup yields CDR1 SGHDN and CDR2 FVKESK. Trimming cost V 0 bases and J 1 base; bases outside gene matches: 3. This CDR3 is 15 amino acids long. Clones were read by immunoSEQ multiplex PCR, and TCRdb kept only the in-frame ones, dropping some. The data contain 140,000 to 150,000 clones, around 82% of them singletons. The sample consisted of PBMCs or T cells enriched from blood (not recorded which). This TCR was recovered from a woman aged 45-59 years who had recovered from COVID-19. This chain uses TRBV14 with TRBJ2-7; 7 bases fit TRBD1. Written as DNA, the CDR3 is TGTGCCAGCAGCCAAGAGAACAGGGGTTCCTACGAGCAGTACTTC. Encoded protein: CASSQENRGSYEQYF.